A single sample is the source of the 30 T cell receptor beta chains below, sequenced in a study of blood T cell repertoires in COVID-19. The assay was immunoSEQ multiplex PCR, and TCRdb's table has in-frame clones only and misses some. The sample holds 450,000 to 600,000 clones; roughly nine tenths are singletons and the top ten take 0.7%. The source material was PBMCs or T cells enriched from blood (not recorded which). Receptors originate from a woman in her late teens or twenties who had recovered from COVID-19.

The chain joins TRBV5-1 to TRBJ2-5; a possible D gene is TRBD2 (7 bases). CDR1 is SGHRS and CDR2 is YFSETQ in the germline V gene. The CDR3 has 16 amino acids. V was trimmed by 4 bases and J by 1 base, leaving 17 bases between them. Written as DNA, the CDR3 is TGCGCCAGCAGCCTCGTTTTGCGGGGGCCCCAAGAGACCCAGTACTTC. Translating gives CASSLVLRGPQETQYF.

V gene TRBV19 combines with J gene TRBJ1-4; 7 bases align to TRBD1. The junction had 4 bases not matched to a gene; V was cut back by 3 bases and J by 3 bases. Germline CDR1 reads LNHDA; CDR2 reads SQIVND (reference sequence). The CDR3 sequence is 15 residues long. In DNA, the CDR3 is TGTGCCAGTAGTATCGTCGGGACAGCTAATGAAAAACTGTTTTTT. This encodes CASSIVGTANEKLFF.

This chain joins TRBV6-2 or TRBV6-3 and TRBJ2-7; 10 bases align to TRBD1. J lost 7 bases, V lost 2 bases, and 5 bases had no gene match. The CDR3 is 14 amino acids. CDR1 is MNHEY and CDR2 is SVGEGT in the germline V gene. The CDR3 DNA sequence: TGTGCCAGCAGTTACGGGACAGGGGCCCGGGAGCAGTACTTC. This encodes CASSYGTGAREQYF.

In its sample, this clone was seen once. The chain links TRBV19 to TRBJ2-5; TRBD1 matches at 8 bases. Trimming removed 6 bases from V and 4 bases from J; junction bases left unmatched: 1. From germline, CDR1 is LNHDA and CDR2 SQIVND (reference sequence). This CDR3 has 12 amino acids. This CDR3 reads CASSGTGETQYF. The CDR3 DNA sequence: TGTGCCAGTAGCGGGACAGGAGAGACCCAGTACTTC.

V gene TRBV7-2 combines with J gene TRBJ2-3; 8 bases agree with TRBD2. V lost 2 bases and J lost 7; bases outside the gene matches: 8. CDR1 is SGHTA, CDR2 FQGNSA, per germline. The CDR3 sequence is 15 residues long. CDR3 in DNA: TGTGCCAGCAGCTTACGGGGGGGGCCGGCGTATACGCAGTATTTT. It specifies CASSLRGGPAYTQYF.

The chain combines TRBV2 with TRBJ1-5; D is perhaps TRBD1 (6 bases). The CDR3 is made up of 12 amino acids. Trimming took off 5 bases at V and 6 bases at J, with 8 bases between the two ends. Germline V gene data show CDR1 as SNHLY and CDR2 as FYNNEI. The CDR3 protein is CASSNRAQPQHF. CDR3 nucleotide sequence: TGTGCCAGCAGTAACAGGGCTCAGCCCCAGCATTTT.

V and J are TRBV27 and TRBJ1-1, with 10 bases fitting TRBD1. From germline, CDR1 is MNHEY and CDR2 SMNVEV (reference sequence). The ends lost 5 bases at V and 10 bases at J; junction bases unmatched: 10. This CDR3 comprises 14 residues. CDR3 DNA sequence: TGTGCCAGCAGTGCCTGGACAGGGGGAGAAAGAGCTTTCTTT. This codes for CASSAWTGGERAFF.

The genes are TRBV5-1 and TRBJ2-2; weak D call: TRBD1 (6 bases). Germline values: CDR1 SGHRS, CDR2 YFSETQ. This CDR3 contains 13 residues. Trimming removed 5 bases from V and 10 bases from J, with 15 bases in between. This CDR3 is CASSLQGLEELFF. The DNA for the CDR3 is TGCGCCAGCAGTTTGCAGGGGTTGGAGGAGCTGTTTTTT.

The chain has TRBV10-3 and TRBJ2-3; a weak D match, TRBD2 (6 bases). The CDR3 has 17 amino acids. V lost 0 bases and J 0 bases, leaving 13 bases between the germline ends. Germline V gene data show CDR1 as ENHRY and CDR2 as SYGVKD. In nucleotides, the CDR3 is TGTGCCATCAGTGAGTCGCTGGAGGGAACTAGCACAGATACGCAGTATTTT. Amino acid sequence: CAISESLEGTSTDTQYF.

The count of this clone is one. The chain has TRBV3-1 (or the pseudogene TRBV3-2) and TRBJ2-7; 7 bases map to TRBD1. Trimming cost V 1 base and J 2 bases; bases outside gene matches: 8. Germline values: CDR1 LGHDT, CDR2 YNNKEL (reference sequence). The CDR3 runs 16 residues. CDR3: CASSQGGAGGAYEQYF. In DNA, the CDR3 is TGTGCCAGCAGCCAAGGTGGCGCAGGGGGAGCCTACGAGCAGTACTTC.

This clone has ten or more counts. The sample has other DNA sequences that encode this CDR3 too. This chain connects TRBV3-1 (or the pseudogene TRBV3-2) to TRBJ1-1; tentatively, D is TRBD1 (6 bases). The CDR3 has 15 residues. V gave up 4 bases and J gave up 5 bases, with 17 bases separating them. Germline V gene lookup returns CDR1 LGHDT and CDR2 YNNKEL (reference sequence). The CDR3: CASSPRGRGETEAFF. In DNA form, the CDR3 reads TGTGCCAGCAGCCCCCGGGGCAGGGGTGAAACTGAAGCTTTCTTT.

The rearrangement joins TRBV6-6 to TRBJ2-1; D is perhaps TRBD1 (6 bases). From germline, CDR1 is MNHNY and CDR2 SVGAGI (reference sequence). CDR3 size: 16 residues. The V end lost 6 bases, the J end lost 0 bases, and 15 bases lay between the germline ends. The CDR3 DNA sequence: TGTGCCAGCAGCTCCGGGACATGGATCTCCTACAATGAGCAGTTCTTC. Translation: CASSSGTWISYNEQFF.

To note about this clone: The sample contains more than one DNA sequence encoding this CDR3. CDR3 coding DNA: TGTGCCAGCAGCCAAGATAGGCAGGGGGGAGAGACCCAGTACTTC. It encodes CASSQDRQGGETQYF. The chain carries TRBV3-1 (or the pseudogene TRBV3-2) and TRBJ2-5; tentative D call: TRBD1 (7 bases). Germline loops: CDR1 LGHDT, CDR2 YNNKEL (reference sequence). V lost 0 bases and J 4 bases, leaving 12 bases between the germline ends. The CDR3 totals 15 residues.

The chain combines TRBV30 with TRBJ2-3, with TRBD2 matching over 7 bases. The germline V gene encodes CDR1 GTSNPN and CDR2 SVGIG (reference sequence). Losses at the gene ends were 5 bases for V and 2 bases for J; bases not matched to a gene: 10. CDR3 length equals 15 residues. CDR3 nucleotide sequence: TGTGCCTGGCTCGAGCGGGGCTCTTCCACAGATACGCAGTATTTT. Translating it yields CAWLERGSSTDTQYF. The whole variable domain, remainder taken from reference TRBV30 and TRBJ2-3, is SQTIHQWPATLVQPVGSPLSLECTVEGTSNPNLYWYRQAAGRGLQLLFYSVGIGQISSEVPQNLSASRPQDRQFILSSKKLLLSDSGFYLCAWLERGSSTDTQYFGPGTRLTVL.

The chain is built from TRBV28 and TRBJ1-2; 7 bases line up with TRBD1. CDR3 size: 15 residues. Germline lookup yields CDR1 MDHEN and CDR2 SYDVKM. Trimming cost V 6 bases and J 6 bases; bases outside gene matches: 13. The CDR3 sequence is CASSPPDRDLNGYTF. The CDR3, as DNA: TGTGCCAGCAGCCCCCCCGACAGGGACCTCAATGGCTACACCTTC.

The chain recombines TRBV6-4 with TRBJ2-5, with D tentatively TRBD1 (6 bases). The ends were cut back, 6 bases at V and 1 base at J, with 9 bases in the middle. The CDR3 length is 13 residues. Germline-derived CDR1 and CDR2 are MRHNA and SNTAGT. CDR3 nucleotide sequence: TGTGCCAGCAGCCAGGACAGCCAAGAGACCCAGTACTTC. It translates to CASSQDSQETQYF.

This clone was observed a single time. The V call is TRBV19, the J call TRBJ2-6, with a weak D call TRBD2 (5 bases). Per germline, CDR1 LNHDA and CDR2 SQIVND (reference sequence). The CDR3 extends over 16 amino acids. V dropped 1 base and J dropped 0 bases, with 7 bases sitting between them. CDR3 nucleotide sequence: TGTGCCAGTAGTATAGGGCGGGTCTCTGGGGCCAACGTCCTGACTTTC. Its translation: CASSIGRVSGANVLTF.

This chain connects TRBV19 to TRBJ2-7, with 11 bases matching TRBD1. This CDR3 comprises 13 residues. The germline V gene encodes CDR1 LNHDA and CDR2 SQIVND (reference sequence). V trimming: 8 bases; J trimming: 5 bases; junction bases outside the gene matches: 5. The CDR3 bases are TGTGCCAGTCAAGGACAGGGGGCGGACGAGCAGTACTTC. It encodes CASQGQGADEQYF.

CDR3 amino acids: CAISESGGMDTGELFF. The CDR3 coding sequence is TGTGCCATCAGTGAGTCGGGGGGGATGGACACCGGGGAGCTGTTTTTT. This chain links TRBV10-3 with TRBJ2-2; 7 nucleotides agree with TRBD2. V was clipped by 0 bases and J by 3 bases; unmatched bases: 4. Germline V lookup: CDR1 ENHRY, CDR2 SYGVKD. The CDR3 sequence is 16 residues long.

This clone has only one observation. In DNA, the CDR3 is TGTGCCAATTTGACAGGGGCTAATCAGCCCCAGCATTTT. Protein: CANLTGANQPQHF. This chain joins TRBV9 and TRBJ1-5; 8 bases are a match to TRBD1. Germline loops: CDR1 SGDLS, CDR2 YYNGEE. V dropped 9 bases and J dropped 4; count of bases not matched to a gene: 6. This CDR3 region has 13 residues.

This chain links TRBV24-1 with TRBJ1-5; D gene unclear. Germline CDR1 reads KGHDR; CDR2 reads SFDVKD. V was cut by 5 bases and J by 0 bases, with 13 bases left in between. The CDR3 is 16 residues long. As DNA, the CDR3 is TGTGCCACCAGTGGGCGGGATTGGTATAGCAATCAGCCCCAGCATTTT. Translated: CATSGRDWYSNQPQHF.

J is TRBJ1-6 and V is TRBV5-4, with 9 bases lining up with TRBD1. The germline V gene has CDR1 SGHNT and CDR2 YYREEE (reference sequence). This CDR3 region has 16 residues. The V gene end was trimmed by 0 bases and the J gene end by 9 bases; junction bases not matched to a gene: 7. CDR3 sequence: CASSLAGRQGGSPLHF. The DNA of the CDR3 is TGTGCCAGCAGCTTGGCCGGTCGACAGGGGGGTTCACCCCTCCACTTT.

This clone has just a few counts. The chain employs TRBV7-9 and TRBJ1-2; no definite D call. CDR3 size: 15 residues. Between the trimmed V and J ends, which lost 1 base and 4 bases, there was a span of 13 bases. Germline V gene data show CDR1 as SEHNR and CDR2 as FQNEAQ (reference sequence). The CDR3 protein is CASSLDGWHRYGYTF. The DNA of the CDR3 is TGTGCCAGCAGCTTAGATGGTTGGCACCGCTATGGCTACACCTTC.

CDR3 in DNA: TGTGCCAGCAGCTTGATCAGGGATGAAAAACTGTTTTTT. Translating it yields CASSLIRDEKLFF. The chain employs TRBV7-2 and TRBJ1-4, with a weak D call TRBD1 (5 bases). Per germline, CDR1 SGHTA and CDR2 FQGNSA. The CDR3 covers 13 residues. Trimming removed 3 bases from V and 6 bases from J, with 8 bases in between.

The chain uses TRBV6-1 and TRBJ2-7, with 8 nucleotides matching TRBD2. Germline values: CDR1 MNHNS, CDR2 SASEGT. This CDR3 is 16 amino acids long. V lost 2 bases and J lost 0; bases outside the gene matches: 6. The CDR3 here is CASSEWVAGFSYEQYF. CDR3 DNA: TGTGCCAGCAGTGAATGGGTAGCGGGGTTCTCCTACGAGCAGTACTTC.

Here the CDR3 DNA reads TGTGCCAGTAGTCCTGCCACAGGGCTCTATGGCTACACCTTC. This encodes CASSPATGLYGYTF. The V and J genes are TRBV19 and TRBJ1-2; the D gene is possibly TRBD1 (6 bases). V lost 5 bases and J lost 4, with 14 bases in between. CDR1 is LNHDA and CDR2 is SQIVND in the germline V gene (reference sequence). The CDR3 has 14 residues.

The count of this clone is one. The rearrangement links TRBV19 to TRBJ2-2, with 7 bases identical to TRBD2. Looked up from germline, CDR1 is LNHDA and CDR2 is SQIVND (reference sequence). J lost 3 bases, V lost 7 bases, and 5 bases had no gene match. This CDR3 has 14 amino acids. The CDR3 bases are TGTGCCAGTACACTGGGAGGGGACACCGGGGAGCTGTTTTTT. Encoded protein: CASTLGGDTGELFF.

The gene calls are TRBV6-5 and TRBJ1-4; 7 nucleotides align to TRBD1. The V gene end was trimmed by 1 base and the J gene end by 2 bases; junction bases not matched to a gene: 1. Germline loops: CDR1 MNHEY, CDR2 SVGAGI. The CDR3 is 15 amino acids. CDR3 nucleotide sequence: TGTGCCAGCAGTTACTTGGGACAGACTAATGAAAAACTGTTTTTT. As protein: CASSYLGQTNEKLFF.

Only a few counts were recorded for this clone. The rearrangement uses TRBV2 and TRBJ1-1, with 8 bases fitting TRBD1. CDR3 length equals 16 residues. Germline V gives CDR1 SNHLY, CDR2 FYNNEI. Trimming cost V 6 bases and J 0 bases; bases outside gene matches: 9. This CDR3 reads CASSGSGDRMNTEAFF. DNA of the CDR3: TGTGCCAGCAGCGGGTCAGGGGACAGGATGAACACTGAAGCTTTCTTT.

This clone was observed once. The chain has TRBV30 and TRBJ1-3; tentative D call: TRBD1 (5 bases). Germline lookup yields CDR1 GTSNPN and CDR2 SVGIG (reference sequence). The V and J ends lost 2 bases and 5 bases respectively, with 10 bases between them. CDR3 length: 13 residues. The CDR3 protein is CAWSSAGRNTIYF. DNA of the CDR3: TGTGCCTGGAGTTCGGCAGGGCGAAACACCATATATTTT.